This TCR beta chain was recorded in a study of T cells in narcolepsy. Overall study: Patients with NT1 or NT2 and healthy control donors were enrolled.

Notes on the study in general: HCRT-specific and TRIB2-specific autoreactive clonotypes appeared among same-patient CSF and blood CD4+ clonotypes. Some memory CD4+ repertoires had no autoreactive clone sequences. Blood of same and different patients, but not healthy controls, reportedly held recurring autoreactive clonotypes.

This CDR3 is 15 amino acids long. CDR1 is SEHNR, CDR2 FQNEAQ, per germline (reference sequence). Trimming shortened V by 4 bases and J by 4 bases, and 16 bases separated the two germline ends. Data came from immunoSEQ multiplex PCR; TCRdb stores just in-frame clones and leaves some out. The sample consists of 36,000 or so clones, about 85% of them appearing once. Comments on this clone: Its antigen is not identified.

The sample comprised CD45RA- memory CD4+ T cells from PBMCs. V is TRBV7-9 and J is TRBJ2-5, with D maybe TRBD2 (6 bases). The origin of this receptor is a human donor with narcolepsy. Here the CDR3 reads CASSSRRESGETQYF. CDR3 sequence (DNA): TGTGCCAGCAGCTCACGTCGGGAGTCGGGAGAGACCCAGTACTTC.